The next 23 T cell receptor beta chains were all read from a single sample in a study of T cell responses to AZD1222 COVID-19 vaccine. Assay used: immunoSEQ multiplex PCR; TCRdb lists only in-frame clones, some missing. The repertoire holds over 95,000 clones, with about 89% as singletons. The sample here was peripheral blood, taken 28 days after the second AZD1222 dose. The receptors stem from an adult who received the AZD1222 COVID-19 vaccine.

The J gene is TRBJ2-1, the V gene TRBV15; 10 nucleotides align to TRBD2. This CDR3 has 17 amino acids. Germline loops: CDR1 LNHNV, CDR2 YYDKDF (reference sequence). The ends lost 5 bases at V and 4 bases at J; junction bases unmatched: 11. CDR3 in DNA: TGTGCCACCAGCTTCCTCAGGACTAGCGGAGGATACAATGAGCAGTTCTTC. As protein: CATSFLRTSGGYNEQFF.

This chain connects TRBV19 to TRBJ1-2; 7 bases are shared with TRBD1. CDR1 LNHDA and CDR2 SQIVND come from the germline V gene (reference sequence). V was clipped by 3 bases and J by 2 bases; unmatched bases: 3. The CDR3 extends over 14 amino acids. The CDR3 region has the DNA TGTGCCAGTAGTATTCAGGGGGGAAACTATGGCTACACCTTC. This gives the protein CASSIQGGNYGYTF.

V gene TRBV11-2 combines with J gene TRBJ1-2; a possible D gene is TRBD1 (6 bases). Germline CDR1 is SGHAT and CDR2 is FQNNGV. The CDR3 runs 14 residues. V was cut by 3 bases and J by 4 bases, with 12 bases left in between. The CDR3 DNA follows: TGTGCCAGCAGCTTCGGGGACACCTCCTATGGCTACACCTTC. It encodes CASSFGDTSYGYTF. The full variable domain, with the rest looked up from reference TRBV11-2 and TRBJ1-2, is EAGVAQSPRYKIIEKRQSVAFWCNPISGHATLYWYQQILGQGPKLLIQFQNNGVVDDSQLPKDRFSAERLKGVDSTLKIQPAKLEDSAVYLCASSFGDTSYGYTFGSGTRLTVV.

The J gene is TRBJ1-2, the V gene TRBV24-1; 8 positions agree with TRBD1. J gave up 4 bases and V 4 bases, and 4 bases lay outside the gene matches. This CDR3 comprises 14 residues. Germline V gene sequence: CDR1 KGHDR, CDR2 SFDVKD. The CDR3 region is CATSEGGQGYGYTF. As DNA, the CDR3 is TGTGCCACCAGTGAGGGTGGACAGGGCTATGGCTACACCTTC.

Comment on this clone: The same CDR3 can be traced to other DNA sequences in this sample. The chain carries TRBV24-1 and TRBJ2-1; D uncertain. Germline values: CDR1 KGHDR, CDR2 SFDVKD. The CDR3 is made up of 15 amino acids. Trimming pared 5 bases from V and 0 bases from J, leaving 10 bases between. This CDR3 is CATSADRASYNEQFF. Written as DNA, the CDR3 is TGTGCCACCAGTGCAGATCGGGCCTCCTACAATGAGCAGTTCTTC.

The chain recombines TRBV28 with TRBJ2-7; tentatively, D is TRBD2 (6 bases). The CDR3 runs to 14 residues. CDR1 MDHEN and CDR2 SYDVKM come from the germline V gene. V was trimmed by 2 bases and J by 5 bases, leaving 13 bases between them. CDR3 sequence reads: CASSLMSGEDEQYF. The CDR3 DNA follows: TGTGCCAGCAGTTTAATGTCGGGAGAAGACGAGCAGTACTTC.

V gene TRBV7-9 combines with J gene TRBJ2-7; D unclear. The germline V gene has CDR1 SEHNR and CDR2 FQNEAQ (reference sequence). Trimming took off 1 base at V and 5 bases at J, with 15 bases between the two ends. There are 15 residues in the CDR3. In DNA form, the CDR3 reads TGTGCCAGCAGCTTAGGTCGGATCCCTCTCGACGAGCAGTACTTC. Protein sequence: CASSLGRIPLDEQYF.

The chain is built from TRBV6-2 or TRBV6-3 and TRBJ2-7, with D tentatively TRBD1 (5 bases). Trimming cost V 4 bases and J 0 bases, with 10 bases left between them. The CDR3 spans 14 residues. The germline CDR1 and CDR2 sequences are MNHEY and SVGEGT. The CDR3 coding sequence is TGTGCCAGCAGTTTGAGGACAAACTCCTACGAGCAGTACTTC. Translation gives CASSLRTNSYEQYF.

The chain couples TRBV2 to TRBJ2-1; D possibly uses TRBD1 or TRBD2 (5 bases each). CDR3 length: 12 amino acids. V lost 4 bases and J 4 bases, leaving 5 bases between the germline ends. The germline V gene has CDR1 SNHLY and CDR2 FYNNEI. In DNA form, the CDR3 reads TGTGCCAGCAGTGGGGGGTACAATGAGCAGTTCTTC. Protein product: CASSGGYNEQFF.

This chain uses TRBV5-1 with TRBJ2-3; 9 nucleotides match TRBD2. Germline V lookup: CDR1 SGHRS, CDR2 YFSETQ. The CDR3 sequence is 17 residues long. V shed 10 bases and J 3 bases; nucleotides not matched to a gene: 18. This CDR3 reads CASHRGAGGLGTDTQYF. The CDR3 nucleotides read TGCGCCTCCCACCGCGGGGCGGGAGGGCTTGGGACAGATACGCAGTATTTT.

The V gene is TRBV6-1, the J gene TRBJ2-1, with a possible D match to TRBD2 (6 bases). This CDR3 has 16 residues. Trimming left V 4 bases short and J 0 bases short, with 13 bases between. The germline gives CDR1 MNHNS, CDR2 SASEGT. The CDR3, as DNA: TGTGCCAGCAGTGCCCTCTCTAGCGACTCCTACAATGAGCAGTTCTTC. Translated, it gives CASSALSSDSYNEQFF.

The J gene is TRBJ1-2, the V gene TRBV4-3; no firm D call. CDR1 LGHNA and CDR2 YSLEER come from the germline V gene. Trimming left V 0 bases short and J 8 bases short, with 19 bases between. This CDR3 is built from 16 residues. The CDR3, as DNA: TGCGCCAGCAGCCAAGATCAATGGCCTCGGTCGTCGGGCTACACCTTC. It specifies CASSQDQWPRSSGYTF.

The count of this clone is one. The gene calls are TRBV28 and TRBJ2-7, with D perhaps TRBD1 or TRBD2 (5 bases each). The CDR3 runs 12 residues. CDR1 is MDHEN and CDR2 is SYDVKM in the germline V gene. Trimming removed 8 bases from V and 2 bases from J, with 10 bases in between. CDR3 sequence: CASGTTPYEQYF. In nucleotides, the CDR3 is TGTGCCAGCGGGACGACCCCCTACGAGCAGTACTTC.

The V gene is TRBV6-5, the J gene TRBJ2-2, with D unclear. The CDR3 extends over 15 amino acids. V dropped 0 bases and J dropped 2 bases, with 7 bases sitting between them. Germline V gene lookup returns CDR1 MNHEY and CDR2 SVGAGI. The CDR3 protein is CASSYSMSNTGELFF. CDR3 coding DNA: TGTGCCAGCAGTTACTCGATGTCCAACACCGGGGAGCTGTTTTTT.

The J gene is TRBJ2-2, the V gene TRBV6-5; a possible D gene is TRBD2 (5 bases). The CDR3 is made up of 14 amino acids. Trimming removed 6 bases at V and 1 base at J, with 9 bases between. Germline CDR1 is MNHEY and CDR2 is SVGAGI. The CDR3 region is CASRKLENTGELFF. The CDR3 coding sequence is TGTGCCAGCAGGAAACTAGAGAACACCGGGGAGCTGTTTTTT.

The rearrangement links TRBV15 to TRBJ2-1; 12 nucleotides agree with TRBD2. V shed 9 bases, J shed 4 bases, and the junction held 16 bases outside the gene matches. The CDR3 runs 18 residues. Per the germline V gene, CDR1 is LNHNV and CDR2 is YYDKDF (reference sequence). This chain's CDR3 is CATRTGTSGPVGYNEQFF. DNA for the CDR3: TGTGCCACGAGGACCGGGACTAGCGGGCCAGTGGGATACAATGAGCAGTTCTTC.

The chain is built from TRBV2 and TRBJ1-5, with D unclear. The CDR3 has 13 residues. V lost 10 bases, J lost 6 bases, and 16 bases lay in between. CDR1 SNHLY and CDR2 FYNNEI come from the germline V gene. CDR3 nucleotides: TGTGCCACCACGACCCTCCGGGGTCAGCCCCAGCATTTT. It encodes CATTTLRGQPQHF. The full variable domain, with the rest looked up from reference TRBV2 and TRBJ1-5, is EPEVTQTPSHQVTQMGQEVILRCVPISNHLYFYWYRQILGQKVEFLVSFYNNEISEKSEIFDDQFSVERPDGSNFTLKIRSTKLEDSAMYFCATTTLRGQPQHFGDGTRLSIL.

CDR3 DNA sequence: TGCGCCAGCAGCGCAGGACTAGGCCCGGGAGATACGCAGTATTTT. Protein sequence: CASSAGLGPGDTQYF. V and J are TRBV5-1 and TRBJ2-3; 7 nucleotides match TRBD2. Germline CDR1 is SGHRS and CDR2 is YFSETQ. This CDR3 is 15 amino acids long. The trim removed 4 bases at V and 5 bases at J, leaving 10 bases unmatched.

This chain connects TRBV28 to TRBJ1-6; D is possibly TRBD1 (5 bases). Trimming cost V 4 bases and J 7 bases, with 20 bases left between them. The CDR3 covers 17 residues. CDR1 MDHEN and CDR2 SYDVKM come from the germline V gene. DNA for the CDR3: TGTGCCAGCAGTTCAGGGACTTTCGTTCATAGAAATTCACCCCTCCACTTT. Protein product: CASSSGTFVHRNSPLHF.

This rearrangement joins TRBV27 to TRBJ2-7; TRBD2 might be the D (5 bases). The germline CDR1 and CDR2 sequences are MNHEY and SMNVEV (reference sequence). The CDR3 loop spans 13 amino acids. Trimming stripped 4 bases from V and 0 bases from J, with 7 bases between. This CDR3 is CASSSAGSYEQYF. Here the CDR3 DNA reads TGTGCCAGCAGTTCGGCGGGCTCCTACGAGCAGTACTTC.

The chain links TRBV2 to TRBJ1-2; 7 nucleotides line up with TRBD1. V lost 8 bases, J lost 2 bases, and 11 bases stayed unmatched. Germline CDR1 and CDR2: SNHLY and FYNNEI. There are 15 residues in the CDR3. The CDR3 spells CASLNRDSSNYGYTF. The CDR3 bases are TGTGCCAGCCTAAACCGGGACAGTTCAAACTATGGCTACACCTTC.

CDR3 amino acids: CASSPPSMDEQFF. The CDR3 coding sequence is TGTGCCAGCAGCCCCCCTAGCATGGATGAGCAGTTCTTC. The chain carries TRBV9 and TRBJ2-1; D is perhaps TRBD2 (5 bases). The germline gives CDR1 SGDLS, CDR2 YYNGEE. V lost 4 bases and J 8 bases, leaving 13 bases between the germline ends. This CDR3 is 13 amino acids long.

The genes are TRBV27 and TRBJ1-2; a possible D gene is TRBD1 (5 bases). The CDR3 length is 13 residues. The germline V gene has CDR1 MNHEY and CDR2 SMNVEV (reference sequence). Trimming pared 2 bases from V and 8 bases from J, leaving 12 bases between. CDR3 in DNA: TGTGCCAGCAGTTTAAGGGGCCTATTGGGCTACACCTTC. This sequence encodes CASSLRGLLGYTF.